The 7 T cell receptor beta chains below come from one sample, sequenced in a study of cytomegalovirus exposure and HLA in healthy donors. The PCR had 60 Vbeta and 13 Jbeta primers. Some clones are missing from TCRdb's copy, which holds only in-frame ones; the method was immunoSEQ multiplex PCR. This table has approximately 91,000 clones, about two thirds appearing once. What was sequenced was PBMCs. Receptor source: a female donor in good health and CMV-seronegative.

The rearrangement links TRBV30 to TRBJ1-2, with unresolved D. This CDR3 is built from 16 residues. V was trimmed by 1 base and J by 0 bases, leaving 15 bases between them. CDR1 GTSNPN and CDR2 SVGIG come from the germline V gene (reference sequence). The CDR3, as DNA: TGTGCCTGGAGTGCCCCCTCAGGCGTGCCTAACTATGGCTACACCTTC. This gives the protein CAWSAPSGVPNYGYTF. Based on the CDR3 plus reference TRBV30 and TRBJ1-2, the full variable domain is SQTIHQWPATLVQPVGSPLSLECTVEGTSNPNLYWYRQAAGRGLQLLFYSVGIGQISSEVPQNLSASRPQDRQFILSSKKLLLSDSGFYLCAWSAPSGVPNYGYTFGSGTRLTVV.

This chain connects TRBV6-4 to TRBJ2-1; perhaps TRBD1 as D (6 bases). The CDR3 extends over 13 amino acids. Germline assignment: CDR1 MRHNA and CDR2 SNTAGT. V lost 4 bases and J 9 bases, leaving 13 bases between the germline ends. The CDR3 here is CASSASLGGEQFF. CDR3 sequence (DNA): TGTGCCAGCAGTGCTAGTCTAGGGGGTGAGCAGTTCTTC.

The gene calls are TRBV10-3 and TRBJ2-1, with 12 bases that match TRBD2. The V gene's germline CDR1 is ENHRY and CDR2 SYGVKD. The trim removed 8 bases at V and 6 bases at J, leaving 5 bases unmatched. This CDR3 region has 14 residues. The CDR3: CAIGWTSGINEQFF. The CDR3 DNA is TGTGCCATCGGTTGGACTAGCGGGATCAATGAGCAGTTCTTC.

The chain couples TRBV29-1 to TRBJ2-5, with 11 bases lining up with TRBD2. V was clipped by 6 bases and J by 0 bases; unmatched bases: 3. The CDR3 spans 14 residues. The germline V gene encodes CDR1 SQVTM and CDR2 ANQGSEA. The CDR3 coding sequence is TGCAGCGTCGGGACTAGCGGTTACCAAGAGACCCAGTACTTC. Translation: CSVGTSGYQETQYF.

The chain links TRBV7-2 to TRBJ2-2; D may be TRBD2 (6 bases). The CDR3 is 17 amino acids. The V gene lost 5 bases and the J gene lost 5 bases, with 21 bases spanning the gap. Germline V gene sequence: CDR1 SGHTA, CDR2 FQGNSA. CDR3 coding DNA: TGTGCCAGCAGCAATACGGGGAGGAGGGTCCTAACCGGGGAGCTGTTTTTT. It translates to CASSNTGRRVLTGELFF.

The chain links TRBV10-3 to TRBJ2-1; weak D call: TRBD2 (6 bases). Germline V gene data show CDR1 as ENHRY and CDR2 as SYGVKD. The CDR3 has 13 residues. V was shortened by 4 bases and J by 16 bases, with 20 bases between the two germline ends. For the CDR3, the DNA is TGTGCCATCAGTGCCTTGCTAGCGCTCACAGTTTTCTTC. It yields the protein CAISALLALTVFF.

V usage is TRBV5-1 and J usage is TRBJ2-1; 7 bases fit TRBD2. Germline loops: CDR1 SGHRS, CDR2 YFSETQ. The CDR3 is 16 residues long. With V trimmed by 0 bases and J by 3 bases, 6 bases remained unmatched. The CDR3 protein is CASSLAELAVYNEQFF. The DNA of the CDR3 is TGCGCCAGCAGCTTGGCGGAGCTAGCGGTCTACAATGAGCAGTTCTTC.